This T cell receptor (beta chain) appears in the sequencing data of a study of T cell responses to AZD1222 COVID-19 vaccine. This CDR3 region has 15 residues. In germline, CDR1 is SGHVS, CDR2 FQNEAQ. V dropped 4 bases and J dropped 3 bases, with 13 bases sitting between them. TCRdb's table, derived via immunoSEQ multiplex PCR, lists solely in-frame clones and lacks some. The sample records under 150,000 clones, 88% being singletons. The starting material was peripheral blood, obtained 28 days after the second AZD1222 dose. This sequence originates from an adult who received the AZD1222 COVID-19 vaccine. The chain employs TRBV7-8 and TRBJ1-5; perhaps TRBD1 as D (5 bases). The CDR3 nucleotides are TGTGCCAGCAGCTATTTGGACGGGGCCAATCAGCCCCAGCATTTT. It translates to CASSYLDGANQPQHF.